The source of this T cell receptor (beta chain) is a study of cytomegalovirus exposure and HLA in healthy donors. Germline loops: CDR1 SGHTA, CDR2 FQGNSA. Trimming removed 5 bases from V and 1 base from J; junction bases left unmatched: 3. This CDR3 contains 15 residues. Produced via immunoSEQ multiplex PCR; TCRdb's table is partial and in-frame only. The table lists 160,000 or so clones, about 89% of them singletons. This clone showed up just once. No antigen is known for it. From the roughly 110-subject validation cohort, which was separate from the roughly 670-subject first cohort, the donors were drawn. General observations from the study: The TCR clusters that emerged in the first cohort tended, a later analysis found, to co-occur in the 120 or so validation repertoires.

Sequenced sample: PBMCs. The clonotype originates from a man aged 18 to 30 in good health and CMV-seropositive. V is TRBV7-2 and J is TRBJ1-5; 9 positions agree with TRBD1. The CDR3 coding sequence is TGTGCCAGCAGCCCCGGGACAGGGAGCAATCAGCCCCAGCATTTT. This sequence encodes CASSPGTGSNQPQHF.